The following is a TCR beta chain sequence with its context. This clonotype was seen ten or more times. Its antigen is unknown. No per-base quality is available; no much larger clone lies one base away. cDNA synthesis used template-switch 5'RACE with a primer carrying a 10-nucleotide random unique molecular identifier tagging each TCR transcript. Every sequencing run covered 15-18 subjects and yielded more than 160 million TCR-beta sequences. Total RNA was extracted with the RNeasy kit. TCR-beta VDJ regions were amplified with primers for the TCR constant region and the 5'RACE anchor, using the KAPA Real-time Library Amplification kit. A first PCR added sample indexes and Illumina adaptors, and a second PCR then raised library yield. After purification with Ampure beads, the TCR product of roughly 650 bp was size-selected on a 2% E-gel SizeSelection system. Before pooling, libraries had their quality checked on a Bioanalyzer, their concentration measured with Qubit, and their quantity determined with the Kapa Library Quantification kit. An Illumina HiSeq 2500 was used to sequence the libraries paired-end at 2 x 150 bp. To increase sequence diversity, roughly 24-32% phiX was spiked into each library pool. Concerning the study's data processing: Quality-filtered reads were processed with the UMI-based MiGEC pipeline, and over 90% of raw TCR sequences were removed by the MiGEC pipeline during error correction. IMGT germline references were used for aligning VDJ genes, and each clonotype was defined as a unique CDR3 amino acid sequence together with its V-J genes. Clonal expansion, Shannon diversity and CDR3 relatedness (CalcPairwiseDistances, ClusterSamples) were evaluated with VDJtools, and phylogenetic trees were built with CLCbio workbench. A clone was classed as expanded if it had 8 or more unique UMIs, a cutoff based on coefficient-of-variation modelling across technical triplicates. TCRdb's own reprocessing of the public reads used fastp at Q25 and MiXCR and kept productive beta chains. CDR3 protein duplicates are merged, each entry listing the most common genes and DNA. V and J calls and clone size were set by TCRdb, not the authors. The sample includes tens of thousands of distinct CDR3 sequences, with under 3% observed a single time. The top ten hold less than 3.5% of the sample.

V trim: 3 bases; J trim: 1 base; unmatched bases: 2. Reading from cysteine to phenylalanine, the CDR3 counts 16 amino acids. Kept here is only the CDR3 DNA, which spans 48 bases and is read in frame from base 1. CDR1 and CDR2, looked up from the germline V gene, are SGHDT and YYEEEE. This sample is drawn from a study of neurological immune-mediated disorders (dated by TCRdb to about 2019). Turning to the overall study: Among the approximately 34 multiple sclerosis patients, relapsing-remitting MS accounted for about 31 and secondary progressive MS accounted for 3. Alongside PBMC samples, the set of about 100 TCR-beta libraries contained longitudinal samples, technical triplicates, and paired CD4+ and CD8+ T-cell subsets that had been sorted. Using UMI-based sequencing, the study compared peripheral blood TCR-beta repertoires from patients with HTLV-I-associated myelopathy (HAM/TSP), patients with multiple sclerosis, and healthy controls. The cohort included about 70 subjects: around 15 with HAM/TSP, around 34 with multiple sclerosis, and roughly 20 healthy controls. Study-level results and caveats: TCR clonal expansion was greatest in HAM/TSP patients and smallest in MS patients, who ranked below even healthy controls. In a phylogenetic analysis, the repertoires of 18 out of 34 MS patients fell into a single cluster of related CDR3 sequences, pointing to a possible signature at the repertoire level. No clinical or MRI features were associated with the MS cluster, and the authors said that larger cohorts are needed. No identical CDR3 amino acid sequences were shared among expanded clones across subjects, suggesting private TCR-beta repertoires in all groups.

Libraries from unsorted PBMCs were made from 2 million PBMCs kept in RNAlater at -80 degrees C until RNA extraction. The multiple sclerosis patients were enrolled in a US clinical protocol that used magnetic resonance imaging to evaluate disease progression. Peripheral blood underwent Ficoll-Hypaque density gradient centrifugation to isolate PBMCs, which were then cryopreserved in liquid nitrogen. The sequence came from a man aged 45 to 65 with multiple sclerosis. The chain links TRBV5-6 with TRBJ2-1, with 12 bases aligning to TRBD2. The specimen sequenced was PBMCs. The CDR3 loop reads CASSSLAGGSYNEQFF. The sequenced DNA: TGTGCCAGCAGCTCCCTAGCGGGGGGGTCCTACAATGAGCAGTTCTTC.